This T cell receptor (beta chain) was found in a study of PD-L1 blockade in urothelial cancer. Across the study: It was at 3 weeks (second dose) and 6 weeks after treatment start that blood was analyzed. Researchers found blood samples held a median of approximately 150,000 T cells.

TCRdb's table, derived via immunoSEQ multiplex PCR, lists solely in-frame clones and lacks some. The sample has about 38,000 clones; 75% to 95% are singletons. This clone has more than one count but fewer than ten. Its antigen is unknown. Whole-study findings and limits: At the 3-week point, tumor-associated blood clones expanded more in durable-benefit patients.

The CDR3 loop spans 16 amino acids. Germline lookup yields CDR1 SGHVS and CDR2 FNYEAQ. V dropped 1 base and J dropped 0 bases, with 11 bases sitting between them. The gene calls are TRBV7-6 and TRBJ2-3; D is perhaps TRBD2 (6 bases). Source: PBMCs, taken around atezolizumab (anti-PD-L1) treatment. The sequence derives from a man between 65 and 80 years old with urothelial cancer. The chain's CDR3 is CASSLEASDSTDTQYF. Here the CDR3 DNA reads TGTGCCAGCAGCTTAGAGGCTAGCGATAGCACAGATACGCAGTATTTT. Supplemented by reference TRBV7-6 and TRBJ2-3, the full variable domain reads GAGVSQSPRYKVTKRGQDVALRCDPISGHVSLYWYRQALGQGPEFLTYFNYEAQQDKSGLPNDRFSAERPEGSISTLTIQRTEQRDSAMYRCASSLEASDSTDTQYFGPGTRLTVL.